Each of the 27 T cell receptor beta chains below was sequenced from the same sample in a study of graft-versus-host responses after intestinal transplantation. No antigen has been identified for these receptors. Using immunoSEQ multiplex PCR, the repertoire was profiled, and TCRdb retains in-frame clones only, with some absent. The sample has over 100,000 clones; approximately 84% are singletons. Source: unstimulated CD4+ T cells sorted from spleen or lymph node cells, taken before intestinal transplant. The receptors originated from a human donor who received an intestinal transplant.

This chain links TRBV5-1 with TRBJ2-3, with D possibly called TRBD1 or TRBD2 (5 bases each). The germline CDR1 and CDR2 sequences are SGHRS and YFSETQ. The CDR3 length is 14 residues. V was pared by 0 bases and J by 2 bases, with 7 bases between. The CDR3 nucleotides read TGCGCCAGCAGCTTGGCCGGGACCACAGATACGCAGTATTTT. Translating it yields CASSLAGTTDTQYF.

The V call is TRBV6-6, the J call TRBJ2-5, with a possible D match to TRBD1 (7 bases). Germline CDR1 and CDR2: MNHNY and SVGAGI (reference sequence). Trimming pared 6 bases from V and 5 bases from J, leaving 10 bases between. The CDR3 has 12 residues. CDR3 amino acids: CASRAGGETQYF. CDR3 bases: TGTGCCAGCAGGGCAGGGGGGGAGACCCAGTACTTC.

The chain couples TRBV6-6 to TRBJ1-2; D might be TRBD1 (5 bases). The CDR3 has 14 residues. Germline CDR1 is MNHNY and CDR2 is SVGAGI (reference sequence). V was cut by 2 bases and J by 3 bases, with 10 bases left in between. The CDR3 region is CASSYVGAYYGYTF. CDR3 sequence (DNA): TGTGCCAGCAGTTACGTCGGGGCTTACTATGGCTACACCTTC.

Comment on this clone: This sample includes further DNA sequences coding for the same CDR3. The chain uses TRBV2 and TRBJ2-2, with D unclear. The CDR3 extends over 12 amino acids. The V gene's germline CDR1 is SNHLY and CDR2 FYNNEI. Trimming took off 5 bases at V and 2 bases at J, with 3 bases between the two ends. The DNA for the CDR3 is TGTGCCAGCAGTACAAACACCGGGGAGCTGTTTTTT. It translates to CASSTNTGELFF. The whole variable domain, remainder taken from reference TRBV2 and TRBJ2-2, is EPEVTQTPSHQVTQMGQEVILRCVPISNHLYFYWYRQILGQKVEFLVSFYNNEISEKSEIFDDQFSVERPDGSNFTLKIRSTKLEDSAMYFCASSTNTGELFFGEGSRLTVL.

The V call is TRBV2, the J call TRBJ1-6; no clear D gene. V lost 10 bases, J lost 4 bases, and 11 bases lay in between. The CDR3 has 13 amino acids. The germline CDR1 and CDR2 sequences are SNHLY and FYNNEI. The CDR3 loop is CAMNRGYNSPLHF. The DNA for the CDR3 is TGTGCCATGAACCGGGGTTATAATTCACCCCTCCACTTT.

The chain joins TRBV2 to TRBJ2-5, with D possibly matching TRBD2 (6 bases). V lost 4 bases to trimming and J lost 7 bases, with 7 bases between them. This CDR3 has 11 amino acids. Germline lookup yields CDR1 SNHLY and CDR2 FYNNEI. In DNA form, the CDR3 reads TGTGCCAGCAGTGGCGGGGCGACCCAGTACTTC. This codes for CASSGGATQYF. The full variable domain, in which reference TRBV2 and TRBJ2-5 provide the parts outside the CDR3, is EPEVTQTPSHQVTQMGQEVILRCVPISNHLYFYWYRQILGQKVEFLVSFYNNEISEKSEIFDDQFSVERPDGSNFTLKIRSTKLEDSAMYFCASSGGATQYFGPGTRLLVL.

The V call is TRBV28, the J call TRBJ2-7; 10 bases agree with TRBD1. V was clipped by 4 bases and J by 3 bases; unmatched bases: 9. Germline loops: CDR1 MDHEN, CDR2 SYDVKM. CDR3 length equals 16 residues. CDR3 nucleotides: TGTGCCAGCAGTTCCACCCGGGACAGGGGATACTACGAGCAGTACTTC. The encoded protein is CASSSTRDRGYYEQYF.

This clone is termed medium-sized. The chain carries TRBV10-1 and TRBJ2-3; 11 bases map to TRBD2. Unmatched junction bases numbered 3, after V lost 4 bases and J lost 3 bases. The CDR3 has 15 residues. The V gene's germline CDR1 is WNHNN and CDR2 SYGVQD (reference sequence). In DNA form, the CDR3 reads TGCGCCAGCAGTGCGCTAGCGGGAGGAACAGATACGCAGTATTTT. Translation: CASSALAGGTDTQYF.

The chain recombines TRBV6-5 with TRBJ1-5, with 7 bases fitting TRBD1. The CDR3 has 12 amino acids. The J segment lost 6 bases and the V segment lost 6 bases, leaving 2 bases of the junction unmatched. The germline V gene encodes CDR1 MNHEY and CDR2 SVGAGI. The DNA for the CDR3 is TGTGCCAGCAGGACAGGGAGTCAGCCCCAGCATTTT. It is translated as CASRTGSQPQHF.

The rearrangement uses TRBV6-5 and TRBJ2-1; D is possibly TRBD2 (6 bases). CDR3 size: 15 residues. Trimming left V 4 bases short and J 6 bases short, with 16 bases between. CDR1 is MNHEY and CDR2 is SVGAGI in the germline V gene. This CDR3 reads CASSSQAGLANEQFF. CDR3 nucleotide sequence: TGTGCCAGCAGTTCACAGGCGGGGCTAGCCAATGAGCAGTTCTTC.

This chain uses TRBV19 with TRBJ2-6, with D possibly matching TRBD2 (6 bases). Germline V gene lookup returns CDR1 LNHDA and CDR2 SQIVND (reference sequence). The ends were cut back, 7 bases at V and 1 base at J, with 17 bases in the middle. CDR3 size: 17 residues. This CDR3 is CASTRTAGTSGANVLTF. The CDR3 region has the DNA TGTGCCAGTACCCGAACGGCAGGGACTTCTGGGGCCAACGTCCTGACTTTC.

The gene calls are TRBV21-1 and TRBJ2-1; the DNA was not compared with TRBD2, the D call given in the table. TRBV21-1 constitutes a pseudogene. The CDR3 runs to 17 residues. CDR3 sequence: CASSKNLAGGPPDEQFF. The CDR3, as DNA: TGTGCCAGCAGCAAAAATCTCGCGGGGGGGCCCCCGGATGAGCAGTTCTTC.

CDR3 sequence reads: CASSLERQGQETQYF. In DNA, the CDR3 is TGCGCCAGCAGCTTGGAGAGACAGGGGCAAGAGACCCAGTACTTC. The chain uses TRBV5-1 and TRBJ2-5; TRBD1 aligns across 8 bases. V shed 0 bases, J shed 2 bases, and the junction held 3 bases outside the gene matches. CDR1 SGHRS and CDR2 YFSETQ come from the germline V gene. CDR3 length equals 15 residues.

Only a few counts were recorded for this clone. This chain joins TRBV2 and TRBJ1-2; D call uncertain. Per the germline V gene, CDR1 is SNHLY and CDR2 is FYNNEI. V was trimmed by 3 bases and J by 10 bases, leaving 6 bases between them. This CDR3 comprises 10 residues. The CDR3 reads CASSERYYTF. In nucleotides, the CDR3 is TGTGCCAGCAGTGAGCGATACTACACCTTC.

V and J are TRBV5-1 and TRBJ2-7; 8 bases map to TRBD1. Trimming at V came to 0 bases and at J to 3 bases, leaving 5 bases not matched to a gene. CDR1 is SGHRS and CDR2 is YFSETQ in the germline V gene. CDR3 length: 15 amino acids. CDR3 in amino acids: CASSLAPGGIYEQYF. The CDR3 nucleotides are TGCGCCAGCAGCTTGGCACCAGGGGGCATCTACGAGCAGTACTTC.

The CDR3 DNA follows: TGTGCCTGTCGACAGGGGGACCAGCCCCAGCATTTT. Protein sequence: CACRQGDQPQHF. The chain recombines TRBV30 with TRBJ1-5, with 9 bases matching TRBD1. The CDR3 runs 12 residues. The trim removed 6 bases at V and 7 bases at J, leaving 4 bases unmatched. Germline CDR1 GTSNPN, CDR2 SVGIG (reference sequence). The full variable domain, with the rest looked up from reference TRBV30 and TRBJ1-5, is SQTIHQWPATLVQPVGSPLSLECTVEGTSNPNLYWYRQAAGRGLQLLFYSVGIGQISSEVPQNLSASRPQDRQFILSSKKLLLSDSGFYLCACRQGDQPQHFGDGTRLSIL.

The chain couples TRBV5-1 to TRBJ2-2, with D unresolved. Trimming took off 1 base at V and 0 bases at J, with 4 bases between the two ends. The CDR3 is made up of 14 amino acids. CDR1 and CDR2 from the germline V gene are SGHRS and YFSETQ. The CDR3 bases are TGCGCCAGCAGCTTGCCAGCGAACACCGGGGAGCTGTTTTTT. Encoded protein: CASSLPANTGELFF.

The J gene is TRBJ2-1, the V gene TRBV19, with 7 bases fitting TRBD2. With V trimmed by 6 bases and J by 7 bases, 9 bases remained unmatched. The V gene's germline CDR1 is LNHDA and CDR2 SQIVND (reference sequence). This CDR3 has 14 residues. The CDR3 sequence is CASRRAGTSNEQFF. The DNA for the CDR3 is TGTGCCAGTAGGAGAGCGGGGACGAGTAATGAGCAGTTCTTC.

The chain links TRBV6-1 to TRBJ2-5; 9 nucleotides match TRBD2. The junction had 4 bases not matched to a gene; V was cut back by 2 bases and J by 3 bases. Germline loops: CDR1 MNHNS, CDR2 SASEGT. This CDR3 comprises 15 residues. The CDR3 here is CASSEPGLAKETQYF. The CDR3 DNA reads TGTGCCAGCAGTGAACCCGGACTAGCGAAAGAGACCCAGTACTTC.

This clone was observed a handful of times. This chain connects TRBV6-1 to TRBJ2-7; D may be TRBD1 (6 bases). CDR3 length equals 15 residues. Germline values: CDR1 MNHNS, CDR2 SASEGT. V was pared by 6 bases and J by 1 base, with 16 bases between. The CDR3 sequence is CASRALRTDSYEQYF. CDR3 nucleotide sequence: TGTGCCAGCAGGGCCTTAAGGACAGATTCCTACGAGCAGTACTTC.

The chain recombines TRBV5-1 with TRBJ1-4; a weak D match, TRBD1 (5 bases). The CDR3 sequence is 12 residues long. V was cut by 5 bases and J by 8 bases, with 10 bases left in between. The V gene's germline CDR1 is SGHRS and CDR2 YFSETQ. The CDR3 DNA follows: TGCGCCAGCAGGACAGAGGGGGAAAAACTGTTTTTT. Encoded protein: CASRTEGEKLFF.

This clone was seen once. The V call is TRBV7-9, the J call TRBJ1-1; D gene uncertain. V lost 2 bases, J lost 11 bases, and 15 bases lay in between. The CDR3 runs 13 residues. Looked up from germline, CDR1 is SEHNR and CDR2 is FQNEAQ (reference sequence). In nucleotides, the CDR3 is TGTGCCAGCAGCTTAATAATTGGACGAGGGGCTTTCTTT. This encodes CASSLIIGRGAFF.

This chain uses TRBV11-2 with TRBJ2-1; TRBD1 matches 9 bases. Losses at the gene ends were 4 bases for V and 3 bases for J; bases not matched to a gene: 10. Per germline, CDR1 SGHAT and CDR2 FQNNGV. CDR3 length equals 17 residues. The CDR3 bases are TGTGCCAGCAGCTCTTCTAAGGACAGGGGCCTCTACAATGAGCAGTTCTTC. It codes for CASSSSKDRGLYNEQFF.

In its sample, this clone was seen a few times. V usage is TRBV12-5 and J usage is TRBJ1-1, with D unclear. The CDR3 is 13 amino acids. Germline V CDR1 and CDR2: LGHNT, FRNRAP. V dropped 3 bases and J dropped 1 base, with 6 bases sitting between them. The CDR3 reads CASGFGKNTEAFF. For the CDR3, the DNA is TGTGCTAGTGGTTTTGGCAAGAACACTGAAGCTTTCTTT.

The gene calls are TRBV27 and TRBJ1-2; D unresolved. The CDR3 length is 13 residues. Per the germline V gene, CDR1 is MNHEY and CDR2 is SMNVEV (reference sequence). The V gene lost 5 bases and the J gene lost 7 bases, with 14 bases spanning the gap. The CDR3 loop reads CASSPRAEGGYTF. CDR3 bases: TGTGCCAGCAGTCCCCGTGCTGAGGGTGGCTACACCTTC.

This chain uses TRBV12-5 with TRBJ2-7, with D unresolved. The V end was cut by 7 bases, the J end by 4 bases, with 8 bases between. Germline V gene sequence: CDR1 LGHNT, CDR2 FRNRAP. The CDR3 runs 11 residues. The CDR3 region has the DNA TGTGCTAGTGCTCTTCAGTACGAGCAGTACTTC. It encodes CASALQYEQYF. Supplemented by reference TRBV12-5 and TRBJ2-7, the full variable domain reads DARVTQTPRHKVTEMGQEVTMRCQPILGHNTVFWYRQTMMQGLELLAYFRNRAPLDDSGMPKDRFSAEMPDATLATLKIQPSEPRDSAVYFCASALQYEQYFGPGTRLTVT.

The rearrangement uses TRBV7-3 and TRBJ2-3; TRBD2 aligns across 7 bases. J was trimmed by 2 bases and V by 5 bases; bases with no gene match: 7. The CDR3 covers 15 residues. Germline CDR1 and CDR2: SGHTA and FQGTGA. DNA for the CDR3: TGTGCCAGCAGCCCAAAGCGGGGCCTCACAGATACGCAGTATTTT. Protein product: CASSPKRGLTDTQYF.